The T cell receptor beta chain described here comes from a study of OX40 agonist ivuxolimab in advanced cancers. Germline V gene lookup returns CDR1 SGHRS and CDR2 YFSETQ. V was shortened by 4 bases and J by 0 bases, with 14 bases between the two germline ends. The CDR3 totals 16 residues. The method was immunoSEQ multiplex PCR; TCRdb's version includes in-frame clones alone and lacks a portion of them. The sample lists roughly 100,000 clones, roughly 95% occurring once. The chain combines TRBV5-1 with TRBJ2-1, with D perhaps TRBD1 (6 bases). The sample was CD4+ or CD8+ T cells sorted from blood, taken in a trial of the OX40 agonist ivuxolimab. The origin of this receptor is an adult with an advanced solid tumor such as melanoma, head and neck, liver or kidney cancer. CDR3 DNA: TGCGCCAGCAGCCTACCGGAGGACAGCTCCTACAATGAGCAGTTCTTC. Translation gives CASSLPEDSSYNEQFF.